This entry lists 27 T cell receptor beta chains sequenced from one sample in a study of T cells in Graves' hyperthyroidism and ophthalmopathy. What was amplified from RNA transcripts were TCR beta CDR3 regions. When the TCR CDR3 underwent first-round RT-PCR, the HTBI primer set was used. TCRdb re-derived calls from the multiplex PCR reads in MiXCR, one entry per CDR3 protein. The repertoire holds over 300,000 distinct CDR3 sequences, with roughly 13% as singletons. The sample consisted of blood. The receptors shown here come from a woman in her thirties or forties with Graves' ophthalmopathy.

This clonotype was seen repeatedly, ten times or more. The chain is built from TRBV12-3 or TRBV12-4 and TRBJ1-1; D call uncertain. This CDR3 comprises 13 residues. V lost 6 bases and J 3 bases, leaving 11 bases between the germline ends. CDR3 coding DNA: TGTGCCAGCAGCATATATCCGGACACTGAAGCTTTCTTT. It is translated as CASSIYPDTEAFF.

The genes are TRBV4-1 and TRBJ2-7, with D unclear. V dropped 0 bases and J dropped 1 base, with 10 bases sitting between them. This CDR3 comprises 15 residues. Germline V gene sequence: CDR1 MGHRA, CDR2 YSYEKL. The CDR3 nucleotides are TGCGCCAGCAGCCAAGATCTTTACGGTTCCTACGAGCAGTACTTC. Translating it yields CASSQDLYGSYEQYF.

This clonotype has ten or more counts. The V gene is TRBV12-3 or TRBV12-4, the J gene TRBJ1-1, with TRBD1 identical over 7 bases. The ends lost 5 bases at V and 4 bases at J; junction bases unmatched: 7. The CDR3 is 14 residues long. Here the CDR3 DNA reads TGTGCCAGCAGTCTCCGACAGGGCGGCACTGAAGCTTTCTTT. Translating gives CASSLRQGGTEAFF.

The sample holds a few counts of this clonotype. The rearrangement uses TRBV3-1 and TRBJ2-7, with D hard to call. The germline V gene has CDR1 LGHDT and CDR2 YNNKEL (reference sequence). The CDR3 runs 14 residues. Trimming cost V 0 bases and J 11 bases, with 17 bases left between them. The CDR3 protein is CASSQDLDVLEKYF. DNA of the CDR3: TGTGCCAGCAGCCAAGATTTAGACGTGCTAGAGAAGTACTTC.

This clonotype came up a few times. This chain links TRBV20-1 with TRBJ2-5; the match to TRBD1 covers 9 bases. V dropped 0 bases and J dropped 0; count of bases not matched to a gene: 11. Germline CDR1 reads DFQATT; CDR2 reads SNEGSKA (reference sequence). The CDR3 has 18 residues. DNA of the CDR3: TGCAGTGCTAGAGATTTCCAGGACAGGGGACAATACCAAGAGACCCAGTACTTC. Its protein product is CSARDFQDRGQYQETQYF.

There are many counts of this clonotype. V gene TRBV7-8 combines with J gene TRBJ2-1; tentatively, D is TRBD1 (6 bases). The CDR3 runs to 18 residues. Germline V lookup: CDR1 SGHVS, CDR2 FQNEAQ. Trimming shortened V by 0 bases and J by 0 bases, and 15 bases separated the two germline ends. CDR3 region: CASSLARQVRSSYNEQFF. The CDR3 DNA reads as TGTGCCAGCAGCTTAGCCAGACAGGTTCGAAGCTCCTACAATGAGCAGTTCTTC.

This clonotype was seen many times. The chain has TRBV20-1 and TRBJ1-2; 9 bases fit TRBD1. CDR1 and CDR2 (germline): DFQATT, SNEGSKA (reference sequence). This CDR3 comprises 15 residues. V was clipped by 4 bases and J by 7 bases; unmatched bases: 13. CDR3 protein: CSATIEGQGRSGYTF. The DNA of the CDR3 is TGCAGTGCTACCATCGAGGGACAGGGAAGAAGTGGCTACACCTTC.

This clonotype was picked up many times. The rearrangement uses TRBV5-1 and TRBJ1-1; D is unclear. CDR1 and CDR2 (germline): SGHRS, YFSETQ. The CDR3 contains 15 residues. Trimming left V 4 bases short and J 2 bases short, with 15 bases between. The CDR3 sequence is CASSPGRTSNTEAFF. In DNA, the CDR3 is TGCGCCAGCAGCCCTGGACGGACCTCTAACACTGAAGCTTTCTTT. The complete variable domain, with remaining parts taken from reference TRBV5-1 and TRBJ1-1, reads KAGVTQTPRYLIKTRGQQVTLSCSPISGHRSVSWYQQTPGQGLQFLFEYFSETQRNKGNFPGRFSGRQFSNSRSEMNVSTLELGDSALYLCASSPGRTSNTEAFFGQGTRLTVV.

In its sample, this clonotype was seen many times. The chain recombines TRBV12-3 or TRBV12-4 with TRBJ1-3, with TRBD1 matching 8 bases. This CDR3 region has 17 residues. Trimming removed 5 bases from V and 1 base from J; junction bases left unmatched: 10. The CDR3 spells CASSLTPGGYSGNTIYF. The CDR3 DNA reads as TGTGCCAGCAGTCTAACACCAGGGGGCTATTCTGGAAACACCATATATTTT.

This clonotype was seen repeatedly, ten times or more. The chain recombines TRBV12-5 with TRBJ2-3, with TRBD2 matching over 8 bases. The CDR3 covers 15 residues. After removal of 3 bases from V and 4 bases from J, the junction contained 6 bases not matched to a gene. Germline V CDR1 and CDR2: LGHNT, FRNRAP. The CDR3 DNA reads as TGTGCTAGTGGTTTCTTCGACGGGGGGGCAGATACGCAGTATTTT. Translating gives CASGFFDGGADTQYF.

This clonotype occurred many times. This chain links TRBV12-3 or TRBV12-4 with TRBJ2-7; D unresolved. The V end lost 5 bases, the J end lost 1 base, and 9 bases lay between the germline ends. The CDR3 contains 13 residues. The DNA of the CDR3 is TGTGCCAGCAGTCCCTCATATTCCTACGAGCAGTACTTC. It is translated as CASSPSYSYEQYF.

This clonotype was picked up many times. The rearrangement joins TRBV7-9 to TRBJ2-5, with D possibly being TRBD2 (6 bases). The CDR3 has 15 amino acids. Per the germline V gene, CDR1 is SEHNR and CDR2 is FQNEAQ (reference sequence). V lost 3 bases, J lost 1 base, and 12 bases lay in between. The CDR3 DNA follows: TGTGCCAGCAGCTTCGTACGGGGAGGCCAAGAGACCCAGTACTTC. Its protein product is CASSFVRGGQETQYF.

The rearrangement links TRBV7-8 to TRBJ2-1; 12 positions agree with TRBD2. J lost 8 bases, V lost 1 base, and 6 bases had no gene match. In germline, CDR1 is SGHVS, CDR2 FQNEAQ. This CDR3 is built from 16 residues. The CDR3 bases are TGTGCCAGCAGCTTAGGTAGACTAGCGGGAGTAGATGAGCAGTTCTTC. Translating gives CASSLGRLAGVDEQFF.

This clonotype showed up many times. V is TRBV10-3 and J is TRBJ2-5, with TRBD1 as a possible D gene (6 bases). The germline V gene encodes CDR1 ENHRY and CDR2 SYGVKD. With 0 bases removed from V and 5 bases from J, the gap between germline ends came to 10 bases. The CDR3 is 14 amino acids. This chain's CDR3 is CAISESTGKETQYF. As DNA, the CDR3 is TGTGCCATCAGTGAGTCTACAGGGAAGGAGACCCAGTACTTC.

This clonotype was observed a few times. The rearrangement joins TRBV7-8 to TRBJ1-5, with 8 bases matching TRBD1. Germline trimming cut 5 bases from V and 7 bases from J; bases unmatched to any gene: 10. Germline V gene sequence: CDR1 SGHVS, CDR2 FQNEAQ. The CDR3 totals 15 residues. The CDR3: CASSPDRAPQQPQHF. The CDR3 DNA reads as TGTGCCAGCAGCCCGGACAGGGCCCCCCAACAGCCCCAGCATTTT.

This clonotype was seen ten or more times. This chain uses TRBV10-3 with TRBJ1-2; D is unresolved. The CDR3 sequence is 12 residues long. Deletions cut 0 bases from V and 4 bases from J, with 3 bases between. Germline V gene sequence: CDR1 ENHRY, CDR2 SYGVKD. The CDR3: CAISESRYGYTF. In DNA, the CDR3 is TGTGCCATCAGTGAGTCTCGCTATGGCTACACCTTC.

Ten or more counts support this clonotype. The V and J genes are TRBV12-3 or TRBV12-4 and TRBJ2-7, with TRBD2 identical over 7 bases. V was clipped by 4 bases and J by 7 bases; unmatched bases: 7. The CDR3 consists of 13 residues. CDR3 sequence: CASSSPSGGEQYF. The CDR3 DNA follows: TGTGCCAGCAGTTCCCCTTCGGGGGGAGAGCAGTACTTC.

This clonotype was recorded at least ten times. The gene calls are TRBV2 and TRBJ1-3, with TRBD1 as a possible D gene (5 bases). V was shortened by 10 bases and J by 2 bases, with 12 bases between the two germline ends. Germline CDR1 reads SNHLY; CDR2 reads FYNNEI. The CDR3 loop spans 13 amino acids. The CDR3 reads CATRQNAGNTIYF. In DNA form, the CDR3 reads TGTGCCACCCGACAGAACGCTGGAAACACCATATATTTT.

This clonotype was observed a handful of times. V gene TRBV5-1 combines with J gene TRBJ1-5; D not resolved. The CDR3 loop spans 14 amino acids. V lost 1 base, J lost 3 bases, and 8 bases lay in between. CDR1 and CDR2 from the germline V gene are SGHRS and YFSETQ. CDR3 nucleotide sequence: TGCGCCAGCAGCTTGAATGGATTCAATCAGCCCCAGCATTTT. This translates into CASSLNGFNQPQHF.

This clonotype was seen a single time. A much larger clone is a single base away; this may be a read error. The gene calls are TRBV12-3 or TRBV12-4 and TRBJ2-1; a weak D match, TRBD2 (5 bases). The CDR3 is made up of 16 amino acids. CDR3 residues: CASSFPVVASNNGQFF. The DNA for the CDR3 is TGTGCCAGCAGTTTCCCCGTAGTAGCGAGTAACAATGGGCAGTTCTTC.

This clonotype was observed many times. The chain is built from TRBV12-3 or TRBV12-4 and TRBJ1-2; no definite D call. CDR3 length equals 17 residues. Trimming shortened V by 3 bases and J by 2 bases, and 19 bases separated the two germline ends. The CDR3 protein is CASSFRPNLPPNYGYTF. As DNA, the CDR3 is TGTGCCAGCAGTTTCCGCCCGAACCTTCCCCCCAACTATGGCTACACCTTC.

This clonotype turned up a few times. V is TRBV13 and J is TRBJ2-3; weak D call: TRBD2 (6 bases). This CDR3 is 17 amino acids long. CDR1 is PRHDT, CDR2 FYEKMQ, per germline (reference sequence). Trimming left V 4 bases short and J 9 bases short, with 26 bases between. The CDR3 spells CASSYSGTREGRLTQYF. The DNA for the CDR3 is TGTGCCAGCAGCTATAGCGGAACCCGAGAGGGGAGATTGACGCAGTATTTT.

The chain joins TRBV25-1 to TRBJ1-6, with no clear D. V was clipped by 2 bases and J by 10 bases, with 12 bases between them. Looked up from germline, CDR1 is MGHDK and CDR2 is SYGVNS. The CDR3 spans 14 residues. CDR3 nucleotides: TGTGCCAGCAGTGAAAGGCGGATAGGATCACCCCTCCACTTT. This translates into CASSERRIGSPLHF.

This clonotype was detected a few times. The chain uses TRBV20-1 and TRBJ1-1, with D uncertain. The CDR3 is 15 amino acids. Germline CDR1 reads DFQATT; CDR2 reads SNEGSKA (reference sequence). Trimming removed 0 bases at V and 0 bases at J, with 11 bases between. DNA of the CDR3: TGCAGTGCTAGAGATCGACGGACCTTGAACACTGAAGCTTTCTTT. Residues: CSARDRRTLNTEAFF.

This clonotype was seen at least ten times. In nucleotides, the CDR3 is TGTGCCAGCAGCTTAGCCAGCGGGGGGGGTCCAGATACGCAGTATTTT. The encoded protein is CASSLASGGGPDTQYF. This rearrangement joins TRBV7-2 to TRBJ2-3, with 10 bases fitting TRBD2. This CDR3 contains 16 residues. V trimming: 0 bases; J trimming: 4 bases; junction bases outside the gene matches: 4. Germline CDR1 is SGHTA and CDR2 is FQGNSA. Full variable domain (outside the CDR3, taken from reference TRBV7-2 and TRBJ2-3): GAGVSQSPSNKVTEKGKDVELRCDPISGHTALYWYRQSLGQGLEFLIYFQGNSAPDKSGLPSDRFSAERTGGSVSTLTIQRTQQEDSAVYLCASSLASGGGPDTQYFGPGTRLTVL.

The sample holds many counts of this clonotype. The chain is built from TRBV12-3 or TRBV12-4 and TRBJ1-2; 10 bases match TRBD1. This CDR3 is built from 14 residues. Trimming removed 5 bases from V and 3 bases from J; junction bases left unmatched: 3. CDR3 bases: TGTGCCAGCAGTGGGACAGGGGAGGACTATGGCTACACCTTC. This translates into CASSGTGEDYGYTF.

This chain links TRBV5-8 with TRBJ2-1, with TRBD1 matching over 10 bases. V trimming: 3 bases; J trimming: 4 bases; junction bases outside the gene matches: 1. Germline CDR1 is SGHTS and CDR2 is YDEGEE. CDR3 length equals 14 residues. The CDR3: CASSSGQGYNEQFF. DNA of the CDR3: TGTGCCAGCAGCTCGGGACAGGGGTACAATGAGCAGTTCTTC.